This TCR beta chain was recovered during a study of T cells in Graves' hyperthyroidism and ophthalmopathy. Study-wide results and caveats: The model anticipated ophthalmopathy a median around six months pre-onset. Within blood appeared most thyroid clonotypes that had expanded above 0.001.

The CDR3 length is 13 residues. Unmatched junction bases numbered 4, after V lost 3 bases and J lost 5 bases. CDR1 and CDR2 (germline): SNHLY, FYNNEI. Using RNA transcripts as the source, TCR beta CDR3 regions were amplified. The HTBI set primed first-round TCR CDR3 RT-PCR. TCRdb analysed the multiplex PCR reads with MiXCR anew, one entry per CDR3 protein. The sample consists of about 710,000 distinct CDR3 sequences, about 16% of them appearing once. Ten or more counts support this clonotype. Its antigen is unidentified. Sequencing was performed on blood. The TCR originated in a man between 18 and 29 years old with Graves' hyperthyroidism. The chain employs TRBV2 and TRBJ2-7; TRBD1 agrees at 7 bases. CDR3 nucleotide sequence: TGTGCCAGCAGTGAGACAGGGTTGAACGAGCAGTACTTC. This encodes CASSETGLNEQYF.